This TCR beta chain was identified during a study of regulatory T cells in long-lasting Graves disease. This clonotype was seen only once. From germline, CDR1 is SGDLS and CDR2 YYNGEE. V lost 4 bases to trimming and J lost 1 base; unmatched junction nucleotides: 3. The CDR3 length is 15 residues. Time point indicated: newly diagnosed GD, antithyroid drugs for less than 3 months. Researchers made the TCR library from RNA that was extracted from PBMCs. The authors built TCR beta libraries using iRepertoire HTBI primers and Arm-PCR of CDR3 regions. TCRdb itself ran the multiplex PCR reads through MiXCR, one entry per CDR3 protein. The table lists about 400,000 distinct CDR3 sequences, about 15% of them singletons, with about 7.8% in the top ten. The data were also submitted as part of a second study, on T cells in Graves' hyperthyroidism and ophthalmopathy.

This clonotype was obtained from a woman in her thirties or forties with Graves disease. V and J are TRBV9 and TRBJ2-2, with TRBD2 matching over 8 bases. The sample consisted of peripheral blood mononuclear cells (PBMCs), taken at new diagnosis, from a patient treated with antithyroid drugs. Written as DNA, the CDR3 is TGTGCCAGCAGCCCGACTAGCGAGAACACCGGGGAGCTGTTTTTT. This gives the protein CASSPTSENTGELFF.